This T cell receptor (beta chain) was captured by sequencing in a study of neurological immune-mediated disorders. This clonotype appeared many times. The time point here: technical triplicate 1. The starting material, 2 million PBMCs stored at -80 C, gave rise to the unsorted libraries. TCRdb fed the 5' RACE reads into MiXCR, producing one record per CDR3 protein. The sample has roughly 41,000 distinct CDR3 sequences; around 10% are singletons. Trimming removed 5 bases from V and 4 bases from J; junction bases left unmatched: 9. CDR1 is ENHRY and CDR2 is SYGVKD in the germline V gene. This CDR3 contains 16 residues.

The sequenced sample consisted of PBMCs. J is TRBJ1-4 and V is TRBV10-3; 8 bases line up with TRBD1. This TCR came from a man in his 60s with HTLV-1-associated myelopathy (HAM/TSP). CDR3 sequence: CAISKNTGGGNEKLFF. The CDR3 coding sequence is TGTGCCATCAGTAAGAACACAGGGGGAGGTAATGAAAAACTGTTTTTT.